What follows are 18 T cell receptor beta chains derived from one specimen sequenced in a study of tumor and adjacent non-tumor tissue in lung cancer. The template was RNA from unsorted bulk tissue. This non-tumor lung sample came from over 3 cm beyond the tumor edge. The library came from three nested PCR rounds adapted from ARM-PCR protocols. MiXCR, run by TCRdb on the multiplex PCR reads, gives a single entry per CDR3 protein. The profile covers under 85,000 distinct CDR3 sequences, with around 80% appearing a single time and roughly 37% taken by the ten largest. The source material was distant non-tumor lung tissue. Source of these receptors: a man aged 65 to 85 with non-small cell lung cancer.

Concerning this clonotype itself: Sequence at one end of the junction differs from germline and may be a read error. The chain joins TRBV6-2 or TRBV6-3 to TRBJ1-5; a possible D gene is TRBD1 (5 bases). This CDR3 comprises 15 residues. The germline V gene encodes CDR1 MNHEY and CDR2 SVGEGT. The CDR3 is CASTPGPQDGQPHHF. DNA of the CDR3: TGTGCCAGCACCCCGGGGCCCCAAGACGGTCAGCCCCATCATTTT.

Regarding this clonotype: Here the CDR3 omits its conserved ending phenylalanine or tryptophan, so a read error is the likely source. The chain carries TRBV4-1 and TRBJ2-2; D possibly corresponds to TRBD1 (6 bases). V was clipped by 0 bases and J by 2 bases, with 25 bases between them. This CDR3 contains 21 residues. Per germline, CDR1 MGHRA and CDR2 YSYEKL. The CDR3 protein is CASSQDIQGHGPKINTGELFS. For the CDR3, the DNA is TGCGCCAGCAGCCAAGATATTCAGGGACATGGCCCTAAAATAAACACCGGGGAGCTGTTTTCT.

The chain carries TRBV5-5 and TRBJ1-2, with D possibly matching TRBD1 (5 bases). Germline V gene data show CDR1 as SGHKS and CDR2 as YYEKEE (reference sequence). The CDR3 totals 15 residues. V was shortened by 6 bases and J by 4 bases, with 19 bases between the two germline ends. This chain's CDR3 is CASNIGACDLYGYTF. CDR3 nucleotides: TGTGCCAGCAACATAGGGGCCTGCGACCTCTATGGCTACACCTTC.

The chain uses TRBV29-1 and TRBJ1-1; D perhaps matches TRBD1 (5 bases). Germline lookup yields CDR1 SQVTM and CDR2 ANQGSEA. Trimming took 3 bases from V and 7 from J, leaving 15 bases between them. The CDR3 is made up of 13 amino acids. CDR3 residues: CSVDRERYSEAFF. CDR3 nucleotide sequence: TGCAGCGTTGACAGGGAAAGGTACAGTGAAGCTTTCTTT.

The chain links TRBV29-1 to TRBJ1-1; D ambiguous. V was pared by 6 bases and J by 5 bases, with 19 bases between. This CDR3 region has 14 residues. Germline V gene lookup returns CDR1 SQVTM and CDR2 ANQGSEA. The CDR3 loop is CSVFRHGTKTEAFF. Written as DNA, the CDR3 is TGCAGCGTCTTCAGACACGGAACTAAAACTGAAGCTTTCTTT.

This rearrangement joins TRBV6-5 to TRBJ1-2; D is perhaps TRBD1 (5 bases). CDR1 MNHEY and CDR2 SVGAGI come from the germline V gene. The ends were cut back, 3 bases at V and 7 bases at J, with 24 bases in the middle. The CDR3 has 17 residues. CDR3: CASSYGGTGTLFVGYTF. CDR3 DNA: TGTGCCAGCAGTTATGGTGGAACAGGTACTCTATTCGTTGGCTACACCTTC.

This rearrangement joins TRBV4-1 to TRBJ2-1; 7 bases fit TRBD2. V shed 0 bases, J shed 3 bases, and the junction held 8 bases outside the gene matches. Germline values: CDR1 MGHRA, CDR2 YSYEKL. This CDR3 spans 17 amino acids. The CDR3 loop is CASSQDKLAVNYNEQFF. CDR3 sequence (DNA): TGCGCCAGCAGCCAAGATAAGCTAGCGGTTAACTACAATGAGCAGTTCTTC.

Concerning this clonotype itself: An end of the junction does not agree with germline; a read error may underlie this. The chain combines TRBV12-3 or TRBV12-4 with TRBJ2-2; tentatively, D is TRBD2 (5 bases). The length of the CDR3 is 15 residues. CDR3 nucleotides: TGTACCAGCAATCCCCAACATGGGAACGCCGGGGAGCTGTTTTTC. It encodes CTSNPQHGNAGELFF.

As to this clonotype: The final CDR3 position lacks the conserved phenylalanine or tryptophan, pointing to a likely read error. The DNA is omitted, as the CDR3 cannot be located on it reliably, and the CDR3 follows TCRdb's listing. The chain employs TRBV11-2 and TRBJ1-4. Both ends counted, the CDR3 spans 15 residues. CDR1 is SGHAT and CDR2 is FQNNGV in the germline V gene. CDR3 loop: CASSLETERNEKLFV.

This clonotype showed up just a few times. A read error may be the cause here, since a much bigger clone is one base away. This chain uses TRBV12-3 or TRBV12-4 with TRBJ2-3, with 9 positions matching TRBD2. The CDR3 totals 14 residues. Losses at the gene ends were 5 bases for V and 2 bases for J; bases not matched to a gene: 2. The CDR3 region is CASSRTSDTDTQYF. The CDR3 nucleotides read TGTGCCAGCAGTCGGACTAGCGACACAGATACGCAGTATTTT.

In DNA form, the CDR3 reads TGCAGCGTTGGTGGGAGGGCCCCTGAGACCCAGTACTTC. Its translation: CSVGGRAPETQYF. The chain combines TRBV29-1 with TRBJ2-5, with 7 bases aligning to TRBD2. Looked up from germline, CDR1 is SQVTM and CDR2 is ANQGSEA. V was pared by 4 bases and J by 5 bases, with 7 bases of the junction left unmatched. The CDR3 covers 13 residues.

A remark on this clonotype: The CDR3 does not close with the conserved phenylalanine or tryptophan, likely indicating a read error. The gene calls are TRBV6-1 and TRBJ2-5; D not certain. V lost 8 bases to trimming and J lost 5 bases, with 15 bases between them. This CDR3 has 13 amino acids. The germline V gene encodes CDR1 MNHNS and CDR2 SASEGT. The CDR3 sequence is CASDNQELETQYL. CDR3 nucleotides: TGTGCCAGCGACAACCAAGAGCTGGAGACCCAGTACCTC.

As for this clonotype: The junction departs from the called germline gene at one end, perhaps through a read error. The chain links TRBV11-3 to TRBJ2-3; possibly TRBD2 for D (6 bases). The germline V gene has CDR1 SGHNT and CDR2 YENEEA. The CDR3 extends over 14 amino acids. The CDR3 here is CVSSLGGNTDTKYF. The DNA for the CDR3 is TGTGTCAGCAGCCTTGGCGGGAACACAGATACGAAGTATTTT.

The genes are TRBV20-1 and TRBJ2-5, with D possibly being TRBD2 (5 bases). V gave up 4 bases and J gave up 6 bases, with 15 bases separating them. The germline CDR1 and CDR2 sequences are DFQATT and SNEGSKA (reference sequence). The CDR3 spans 13 residues. CDR3 in amino acids: CSATYGNEKTQYF. CDR3 nucleotide sequence: TGCAGTGCTACTTACGGGAATGAAAAGACCCAGTACTTC.

Comment on this clonotype: The junction shows a germline mismatch at one end, possibly a read error. The chain is built from TRBV20-1 and TRBJ1-1, with D unresolved. The V gene's germline CDR1 is DFQATT and CDR2 SNEGSKA (reference sequence). The CDR3 consists of 13 residues. The CDR3 region has the DNA TGCATTCAGAATTACGGGGAGAACACTGAAGCCATCTTT. As protein: CIQNYGENTEAIF.

This clonotype was counted only a few times. The junction differs from germline at one of its ends, possibly a read error. The chain uses TRBV12-3 or TRBV12-4 and TRBJ1-3; 9 nucleotides agree with TRBD1. CDR3 length: 18 residues. The CDR3 protein is CASNRPGTGIGSGNTIYF. CDR3 DNA: TGTGCCAGTAATCGTCCCGGGACAGGGATCGGCTCTGGTAACACCATATATTTT.

Comments on this clonotype: Mismatch with germline at one junction end may stem from a read error. The CDR3 here is CSLLPYVIGGDTDMQYF. CDR3 bases: TGCAGCTTACTCCCATATGTGATAGGGGGTGACACAGATATGCAGTATTTT. The chain recombines TRBV29-1 with TRBJ2-3, with D tentatively TRBD1 (6 bases). The CDR3 totals 17 residues. The germline V gene has CDR1 SQVTM and CDR2 ANQGSEA.

The chain recombines TRBV6-2 or TRBV6-3 with TRBJ2-2; TRBD2 matches 13 bases. The CDR3 has 17 residues. Per the germline V gene, CDR1 is MNHEY and CDR2 is SVGEGT. With V trimmed by 5 bases and J by 6 bases, 9 bases remained unmatched. In DNA, the CDR3 is TGTGCCAGCAGTCTGGCGGGTGGACTAGCGGGGGCCGGGGAGCTGTTTTTT. As protein: CASSLAGGLAGAGELFF.